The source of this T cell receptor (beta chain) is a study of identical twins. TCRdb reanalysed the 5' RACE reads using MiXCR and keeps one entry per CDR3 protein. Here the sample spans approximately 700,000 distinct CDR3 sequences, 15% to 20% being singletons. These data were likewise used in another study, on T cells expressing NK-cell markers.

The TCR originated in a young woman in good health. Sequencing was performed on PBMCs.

The CDR3 region is CASSYLGPSNEQFF. In DNA, the CDR3 is TGTGCCAGCAGTTACCTGGGACCCTCCAATGAGCAGTTCTTC. The rearrangement links TRBV6-2 or TRBV6-3 to TRBJ2-1; the D call may be TRBD1 or TRBD2 (5 bases each). Germline CDR1 and CDR2: MNHEY and SVGEGT. With 2 bases removed from V and 6 bases from J, the gap between germline ends came to 11 bases. The length of the CDR3 is 14 residues.